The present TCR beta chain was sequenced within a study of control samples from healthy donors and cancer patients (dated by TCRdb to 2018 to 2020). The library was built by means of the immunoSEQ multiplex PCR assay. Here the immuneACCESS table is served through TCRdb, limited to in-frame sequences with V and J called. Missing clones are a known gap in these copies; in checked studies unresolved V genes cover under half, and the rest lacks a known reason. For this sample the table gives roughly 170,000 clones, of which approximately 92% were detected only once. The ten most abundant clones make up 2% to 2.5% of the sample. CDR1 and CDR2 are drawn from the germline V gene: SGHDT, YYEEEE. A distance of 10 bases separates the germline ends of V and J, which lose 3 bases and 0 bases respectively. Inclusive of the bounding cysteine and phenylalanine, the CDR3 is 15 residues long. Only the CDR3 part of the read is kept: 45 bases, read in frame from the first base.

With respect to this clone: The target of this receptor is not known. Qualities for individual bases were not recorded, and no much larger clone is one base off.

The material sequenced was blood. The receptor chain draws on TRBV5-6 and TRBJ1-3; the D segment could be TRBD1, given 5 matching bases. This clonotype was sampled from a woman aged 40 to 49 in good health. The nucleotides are TGTGCCAGCAGCTCCGGACAAAACTCTGGAAACACCATATATTTT. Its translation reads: CASSSGQNSGNTIYF.